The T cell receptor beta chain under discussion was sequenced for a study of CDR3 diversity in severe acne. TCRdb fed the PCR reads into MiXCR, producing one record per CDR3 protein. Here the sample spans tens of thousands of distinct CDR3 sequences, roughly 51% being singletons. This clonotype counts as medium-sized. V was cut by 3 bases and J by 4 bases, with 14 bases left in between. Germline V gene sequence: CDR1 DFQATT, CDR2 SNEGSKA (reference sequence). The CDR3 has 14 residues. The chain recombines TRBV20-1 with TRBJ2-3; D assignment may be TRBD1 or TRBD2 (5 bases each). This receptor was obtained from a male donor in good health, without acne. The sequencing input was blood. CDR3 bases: TGCAGTGCTAGTGCCCCCTCGGGACCAGATACGCAGTATTTT. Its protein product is CSASAPSGPDTQYF.